The following is a T cell receptor (beta chain) sequence with its context. The sample is drawn from a study of CD8+ T cells in alopecia areata. Once RNA had been extracted, it was reverse transcribed into cDNA to act as the sequencing template. Assay: immunoSEQ multiplex PCR; the TCRdb copy retains only in-frame clones and omits some. The table lists about 130,000 clones, approximately 58% of them singletons. This receptor was identified in a human donor with alopecia areata. The sequencing used CD4+ T cells sorted from blood, collected at week 0.

CDR3 in DNA: TGTGCCATCAGTGAGGGCAGAATGAACCACGAGCAGTACTTC. Protein: CAISEGRMNHEQYF. The chain has TRBV10-3 and TRBJ2-7; no clear D gene. There are 14 residues in the CDR3. Germline CDR1 is ENHRY and CDR2 is SYGVKD. V was shortened by 2 bases and J by 5 bases, with 13 bases between the two germline ends.